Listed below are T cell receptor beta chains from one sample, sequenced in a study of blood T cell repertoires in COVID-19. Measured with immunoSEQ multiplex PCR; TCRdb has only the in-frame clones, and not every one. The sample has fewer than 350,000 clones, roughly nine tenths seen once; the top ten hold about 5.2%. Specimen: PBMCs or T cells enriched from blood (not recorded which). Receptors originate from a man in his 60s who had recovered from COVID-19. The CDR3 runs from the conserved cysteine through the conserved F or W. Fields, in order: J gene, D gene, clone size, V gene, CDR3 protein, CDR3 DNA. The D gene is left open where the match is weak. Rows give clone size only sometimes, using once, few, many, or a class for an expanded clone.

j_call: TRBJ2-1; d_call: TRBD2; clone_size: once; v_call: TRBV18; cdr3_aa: CASSPVSLAGGKGVEQFF; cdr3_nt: TGTGCCAGCTCACCCGTCTCCCTAGCGGGAGGGAAGGGAGTAGAGCAGTTCTTC
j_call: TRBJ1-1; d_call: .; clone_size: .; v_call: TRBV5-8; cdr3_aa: CASSVITVSNTEAFF; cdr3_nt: TGTGCCAGCAGCGTCATTACGGTATCTAACACTGAAGCTTTCTTT
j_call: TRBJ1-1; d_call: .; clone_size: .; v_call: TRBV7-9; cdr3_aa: CASSFPQNKVEAFF; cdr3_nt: TGTGCCAGCAGCTTCCCACAAAACAAAGTGGAAGCTTTCTTT
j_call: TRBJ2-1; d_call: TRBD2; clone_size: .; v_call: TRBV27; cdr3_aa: CASSPRGTSGKRQFF; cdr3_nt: TGTGCCAGCAGCCCCCGAGGGACTAGCGGGAAGAGGCAGTTCTTC
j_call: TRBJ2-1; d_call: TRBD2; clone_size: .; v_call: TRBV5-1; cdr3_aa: CASSLGTSVDHEQFF; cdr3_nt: TGCGCCAGCAGCCTCGGGACTAGCGTAGACCATGAGCAGTTCTTC
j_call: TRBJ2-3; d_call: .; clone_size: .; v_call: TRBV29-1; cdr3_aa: CSVDKRSTDTQYF; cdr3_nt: TGCAGCGTTGATAAGAGAAGCACAGATACGCAGTATTTT
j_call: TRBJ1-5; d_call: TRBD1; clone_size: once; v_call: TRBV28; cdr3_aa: CASTWDRGFNQPQHF; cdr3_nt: TGTGCCAGCACCTGGGACAGGGGGTTCAATCAGCCCCAGCATTTT
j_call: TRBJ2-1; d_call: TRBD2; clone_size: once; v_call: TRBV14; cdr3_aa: CASSQDLWTSGLGNEQFF; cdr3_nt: TGTGCCAGCAGCCAAGATCTCTGGACTAGTGGGTTGGGCAATGAGCAGTTCTTC
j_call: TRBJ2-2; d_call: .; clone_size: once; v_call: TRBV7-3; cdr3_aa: CASSRTGREVAGELFF; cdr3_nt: TGTGCCAGCAGCCGAACTGGCAGGGAGGTCGCCGGGGAGCTGTTTTTT
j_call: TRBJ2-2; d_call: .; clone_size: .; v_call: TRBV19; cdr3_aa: CASSIDTNTGELFF; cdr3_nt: TGTGCCAGTAGTATAGATACGAACACCGGGGAGCTGTTTTTT
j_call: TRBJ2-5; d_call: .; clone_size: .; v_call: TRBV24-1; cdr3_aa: CATSDPGNKETQYF; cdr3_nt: TGTGCCACCAGTGACCCCGGGAATAAGGAGACCCAGTACTTC
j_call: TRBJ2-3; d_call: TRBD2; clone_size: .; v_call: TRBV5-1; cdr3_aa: CASSPLAGVLTDTQYF; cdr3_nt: TGCGCCAGCAGCCCTCTAGCGGGAGTCTTAACAGATACGCAGTATTTT
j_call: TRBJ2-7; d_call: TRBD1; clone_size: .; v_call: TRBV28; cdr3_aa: CASRYTGVRYEQYF; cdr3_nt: TGTGCCAGCAGGTATACAGGGGTAAGGTACGAGCAGTACTTC
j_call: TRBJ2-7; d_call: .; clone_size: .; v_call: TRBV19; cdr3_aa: CASSTQGYEQYF; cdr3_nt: TGTGCCAGTAGTACCCAGGGCTACGAGCAGTACTTC
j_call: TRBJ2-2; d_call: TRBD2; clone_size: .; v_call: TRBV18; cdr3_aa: CASSRPGLAYAGELFF; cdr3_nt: TGTGCCAGCTCACGACCGGGACTAGCTTATGCCGGGGAGCTGTTTTTT
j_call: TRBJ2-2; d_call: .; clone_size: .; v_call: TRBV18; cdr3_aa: CASSPRRQGPSSGELFF; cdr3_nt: TGTGCCAGCTCACCACGGCGGCAGGGCCCCTCATCCGGGGAGCTGTTTTTT
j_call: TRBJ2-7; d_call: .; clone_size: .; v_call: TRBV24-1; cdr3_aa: CATNIDQDEQYF; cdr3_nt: TGTGCCACCAACATCGATCAGGACGAGCAGTACTTC
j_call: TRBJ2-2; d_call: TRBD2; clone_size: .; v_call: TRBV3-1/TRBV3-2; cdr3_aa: CASSQAGTNAGELFF; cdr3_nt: TGTGCCAGCAGCCAAGCCGGGACTAACGCCGGGGAGCTGTTTTTT
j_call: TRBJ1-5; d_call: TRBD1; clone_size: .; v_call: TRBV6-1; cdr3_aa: CASSEDRGRNQPQHF; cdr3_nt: TGTGCCAGCAGTGAGGACAGGGGGCGCAATCAGCCCCAGCATTTT
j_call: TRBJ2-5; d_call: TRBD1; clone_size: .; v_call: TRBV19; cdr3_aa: CASSTLLTRTGPQETQYF; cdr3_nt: TGTGCCAGTAGTACTCTATTAACACGGACAGGACCCCAAGAGACCCAGTACTTC
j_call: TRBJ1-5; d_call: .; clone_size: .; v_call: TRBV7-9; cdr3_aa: CASSNRGNQPQHF; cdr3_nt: TGTGCCAGCAGTAACAGGGGCAATCAGCCCCAGCATTTT
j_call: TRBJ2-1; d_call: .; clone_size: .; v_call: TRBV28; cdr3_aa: CASSYLSLNEQFF; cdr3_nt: TGTGCCAGCAGTTACCTAAGCCTCAATGAGCAGTTCTTC
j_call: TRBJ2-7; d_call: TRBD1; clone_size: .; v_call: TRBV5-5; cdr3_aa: CASSSTGTGTYEQYF; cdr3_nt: TGTGCCAGCAGCTCCACCGGGACAGGGACCTACGAGCAGTACTTC
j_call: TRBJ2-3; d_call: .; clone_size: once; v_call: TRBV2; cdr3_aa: CASSGQEGTDTQYF; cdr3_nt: TGTGCCAGCAGTGGGCAGGAGGGTACAGATACGCAGTATTTT
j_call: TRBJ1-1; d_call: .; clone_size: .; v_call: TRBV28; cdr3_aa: CGALRNTEAFF; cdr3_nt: TGTGGGGCCTTAAGGAACACTGAAGCTTTCTTT
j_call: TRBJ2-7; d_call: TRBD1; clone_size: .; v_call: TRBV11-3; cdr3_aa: CASSTPPGQYMGEQYF; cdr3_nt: TGTGCCAGCAGCACGCCCCCGGGACAGTATATGGGGGAGCAGTACTTC
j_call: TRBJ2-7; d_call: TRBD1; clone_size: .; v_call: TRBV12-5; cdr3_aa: CASDREGGKSWDEQYF; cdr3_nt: TGTGCTAGTGACAGGGAAGGGGGCAAAAGTTGGGACGAGCAGTACTTC
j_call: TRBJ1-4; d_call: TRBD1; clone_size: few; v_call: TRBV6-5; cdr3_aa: CASSYSRGLNEKLFF; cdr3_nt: TGTGCCAGCAGTTACTCCAGGGGGCTTAATGAAAAACTGTTTTTT
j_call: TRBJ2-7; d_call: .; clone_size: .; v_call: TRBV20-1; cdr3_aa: CSATRSSEQYF; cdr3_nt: TGCAGTGCGACAAGATCGTCCGAGCAGTACTTC
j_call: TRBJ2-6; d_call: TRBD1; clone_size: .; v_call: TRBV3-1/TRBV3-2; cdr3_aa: CASSQADRGWANVLTF; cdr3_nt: TGTGCCAGCAGCCAAGCTGACAGGGGCTGGGCCAACGTCCTGACTTTC
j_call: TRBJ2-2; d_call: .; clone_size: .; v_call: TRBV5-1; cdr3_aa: CASSLNPGTGELFF; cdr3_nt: TGCGCCAGCAGCTTGAACCCGGGCACCGGGGAGCTGTTTTTT
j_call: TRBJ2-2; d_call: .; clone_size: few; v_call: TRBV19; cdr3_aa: CASSPKGAGELFF; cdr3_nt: TGTGCCAGTAGCCCGAAGGGGGCCGGGGAGCTGTTTTTT
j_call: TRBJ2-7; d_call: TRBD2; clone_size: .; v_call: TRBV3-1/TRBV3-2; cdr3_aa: CASSQPFRGLAGALTYEQYF; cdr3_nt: TGTGCCAGCAGCCAACCCTTCCGGGGACTAGCGGGAGCCCTGACCTACGAGCAGTACTTC
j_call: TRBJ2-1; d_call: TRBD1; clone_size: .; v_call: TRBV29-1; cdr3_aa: CSAGQGSYNEQFF; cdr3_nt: TGCAGCGCGGGACAGGGGAGTTACAATGAGCAGTTCTTC
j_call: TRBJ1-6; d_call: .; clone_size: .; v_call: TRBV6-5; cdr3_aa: CASSYSVYGGNSPLHF; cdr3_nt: TGTGCCAGCAGTTACTCGGTTTATGGTGGCAATTCACCCCTCCACTTT
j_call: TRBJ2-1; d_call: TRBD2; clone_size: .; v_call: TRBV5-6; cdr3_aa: CASSNSGIYNEQFF; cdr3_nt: TGTGCCAGCAGCAATAGCGGGATCTACAATGAGCAGTTCTTC
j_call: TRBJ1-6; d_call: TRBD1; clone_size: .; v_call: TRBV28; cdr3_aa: CASSRGDRASNSPLHF; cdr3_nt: TGTGCCAGCAGCCGGGGGGACAGGGCCTCAAATTCACCCCTCCACTTT
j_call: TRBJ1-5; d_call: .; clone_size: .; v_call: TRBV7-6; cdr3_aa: CASSSGRGSNQPQHF; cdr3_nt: TGTGCCAGCAGCTCTGGACGGGGTAGCAATCAGCCCCAGCATTTT
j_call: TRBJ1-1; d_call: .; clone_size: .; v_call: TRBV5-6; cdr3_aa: CASSLGQHEPTEAFF; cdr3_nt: TGTGCCAGCAGCTTGGGACAGCATGAACCCACTGAAGCTTTCTTT
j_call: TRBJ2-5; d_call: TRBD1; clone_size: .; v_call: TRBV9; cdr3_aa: CASSVGGQGTETQYF; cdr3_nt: TGTGCCAGCAGCGTAGGAGGACAGGGAACAGAGACCCAGTACTTC
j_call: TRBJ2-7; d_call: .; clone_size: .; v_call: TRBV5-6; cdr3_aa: CASSLGRNSYEQYF; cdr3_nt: TGTGCCAGCAGCTTGGGGCGGAACTCCTACGAGCAGTACTTC
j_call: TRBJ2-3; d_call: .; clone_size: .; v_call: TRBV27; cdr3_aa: CASSFSRTVSTDTQYF; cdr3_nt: TGTGCCAGCAGTTTTTCCCGGACAGTCAGCACAGATACGCAGTATTTT
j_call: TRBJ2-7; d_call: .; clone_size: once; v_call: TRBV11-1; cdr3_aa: CASSPRRSSYEQYF; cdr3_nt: TGTGCCAGCAGCCCCAGGAGGAGCTCCTACGAGCAGTACTTC
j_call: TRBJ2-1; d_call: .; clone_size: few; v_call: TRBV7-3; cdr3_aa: CASSSQRYNEQFF; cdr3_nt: TGTGCCAGCAGCTCTCAGCGGTACAATGAGCAGTTCTTC
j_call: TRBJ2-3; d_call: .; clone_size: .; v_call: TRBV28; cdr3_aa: CASSWQFPGTDTQYF; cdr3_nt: TGTGCCAGCAGTTGGCAGTTCCCTGGCACAGATACGCAGTATTTT
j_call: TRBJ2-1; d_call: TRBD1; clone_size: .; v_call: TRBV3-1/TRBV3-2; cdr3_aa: CASSPVPGQGQLSYNEQFF; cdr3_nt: TGTGCCAGCAGCCCGGTCCCGGGACAGGGACAATTATCCTACAATGAGCAGTTCTTC
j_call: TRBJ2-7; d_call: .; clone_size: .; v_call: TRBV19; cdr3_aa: CASSIGQVQTYEQYF; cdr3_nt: TGTGCCAGTAGTATAGGGCAGGTGCAGACCTACGAGCAGTACTTC
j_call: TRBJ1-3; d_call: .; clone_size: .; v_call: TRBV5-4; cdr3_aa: CASRPMESGGNTIYF; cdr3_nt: TGTGCCAGCCGGCCGATGGAGAGCGGCGGAAACACCATATATTTT